This is a list of T cell receptor beta chains from one sample in a study of T cell responses to AZD1222 COVID-19 vaccine. Data came from immunoSEQ multiplex PCR; TCRdb stores just in-frame clones and leaves some out. The table records some 150,000 clones, almost 85% of them present only once. The sequenced sample was peripheral blood, obtained 28 days after the second dose of the MenACWY control vaccine. The receptors stem from an adult who received the MenACWY meningococcal vaccine as a control. CDR3s include the opening cysteine and the closing phenylalanine or tryptophan. D genes are given only for firm matches. Clone size is given for some rows only: seen once, a few or many times, or a class if the clone is expanded.

clone size,D gene,V gene,J gene,CDR3 protein,CDR3 DNA
.,TRBD1,TRBV5-4,TRBJ1-2,CASSLVSRGASYGYTF,TGTGCCAGCAGCTTGGTGAGCAGGGGGGCGAGCTATGGCTACACCTTC
.,.,TRBV5-5,TRBJ1-6,CASSSSDGPLHF,TGTGCCAGCAGCTCTTCGGACGGACCCCTCCACTTT
.,.,TRBV7-2,TRBJ2-1,CASSLGLYNEQFF,TGTGCCAGCAGCTTAGGGCTTTACAATGAGCAGTTCTTC
.,TRBD1,TRBV5-6,TRBJ2-7,CASRLLSEGTGTYEQYF,TGTGCCAGCAGGCTCCTCAGCGAAGGGACAGGGACCTACGAGCAGTACTTC
.,.,TRBV7-2,TRBJ1-2,CASSRDSSGYTF,TGTGCCAGCAGCAGGGACTCGTCAGGCTACACCTTC
.,.,TRBV18,TRBJ1-2,CAGLGIADGYTF,TGTGCCGGCCTGGGGATCGCCGATGGCTACACCTTC
.,TRBD1,TRBV7-2,TRBJ2-7,CASSLGGTGAAYEQYF,TGTGCCAGCAGCTTAGGGGGGACAGGGGCCGCCTACGAGCAGTACTTC
.,.,TRBV30,TRBJ2-7,CAWGGSYEQYF,TGTGCCTGGGGTGGTTCCTACGAGCAGTACTTC
few,TRBD1,TRBV7-8,TRBJ1-1,CASSFPGQGRRNTEAFF,TGTGCCAGCAGCTTTCCGGGACAGGGGAGGCGGAACACTGAAGCTTTCTTT
few,.,TRBV19,TRBJ1-2,CASHRGGAGYGYTF,TGTGCCAGTCATCGGGGGGGCGCCGGCTATGGCTACACCTTC
.,.,TRBV10-3,TRBJ1-3,CAISESLDSGNTIYF,TGTGCCATCAGTGAGTCATTGGACTCTGGAAACACCATATATTTT
.,.,TRBV28,TRBJ2-6,CASQPPFGSGANVLTF,TGTGCCAGTCAACCCCCGTTCGGGTCTGGGGCCAACGTCCTGACTTTC
.,.,TRBV10-3,TRBJ1-3,CAISEFGSSGNTIYF,TGTGCCATCAGTGAGTTTGGGAGCTCTGGAAACACCATATATTTT
.,TRBD2,TRBV7-6,TRBJ2-3,CASSSARTSGTDTQYF,TGTGCCAGCAGCTCGGCGAGGACTAGCGGAACAGATACGCAGTATTTT
.,.,TRBV3-1/TRBV3-2,TRBJ1-1,CASSHVQGNTEAFF,TGTGCCAGCAGCCATGTACAGGGGAACACTGAAGCTTTCTTT
.,.,TRBV6-1,TRBJ1-6,CASSEDGGFNSPLHF,TGTGCCAGCAGTGAAGATGGGGGTTTCAATTCACCCCTCCACTTT
once,.,TRBV29-1,TRBJ1-1,CSVGNGGTGTEAFF,TGCAGCGTTGGAAACGGCGGTACGGGGACTGAAGCTTTCTTT
.,.,TRBV19,TRBJ2-5,CASSIRETQYF,TGTGCCAGTAGTATTCGAGAGACCCAGTACTTC
.,TRBD2,TRBV19,TRBJ2-7,CASSLRLAGMSYEQYF,TGTGCCAGTAGTTTACGACTAGCGGGAATGTCTTACGAGCAGTACTTC